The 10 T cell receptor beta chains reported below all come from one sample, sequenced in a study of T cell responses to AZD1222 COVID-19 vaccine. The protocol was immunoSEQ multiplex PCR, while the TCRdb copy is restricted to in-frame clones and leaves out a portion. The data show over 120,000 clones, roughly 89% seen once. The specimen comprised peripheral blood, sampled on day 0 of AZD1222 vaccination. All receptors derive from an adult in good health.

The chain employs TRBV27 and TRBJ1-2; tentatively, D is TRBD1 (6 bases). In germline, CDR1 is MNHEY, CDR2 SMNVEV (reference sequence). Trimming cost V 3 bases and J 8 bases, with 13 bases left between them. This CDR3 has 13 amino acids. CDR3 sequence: CASSLWGAEGYTF. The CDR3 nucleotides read TGTGCCAGCAGTTTGTGGGGGGCTGAGGGCTACACCTTC.

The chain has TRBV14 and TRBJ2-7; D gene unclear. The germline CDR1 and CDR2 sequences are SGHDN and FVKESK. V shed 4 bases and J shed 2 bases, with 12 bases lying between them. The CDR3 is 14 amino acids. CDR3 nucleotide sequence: TGTGCCAGCAGCCCGTTACCTGGGCCCTACGAGCAGTACTTC. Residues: CASSPLPGPYEQYF.

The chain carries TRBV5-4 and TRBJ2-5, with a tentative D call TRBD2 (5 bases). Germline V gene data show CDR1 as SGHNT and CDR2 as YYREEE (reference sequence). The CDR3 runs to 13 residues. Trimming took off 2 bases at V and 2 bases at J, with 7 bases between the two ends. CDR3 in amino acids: CASSLGLQETQYF. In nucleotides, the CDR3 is TGTGCCAGCAGCTTAGGACTGCAAGAGACCCAGTACTTC.

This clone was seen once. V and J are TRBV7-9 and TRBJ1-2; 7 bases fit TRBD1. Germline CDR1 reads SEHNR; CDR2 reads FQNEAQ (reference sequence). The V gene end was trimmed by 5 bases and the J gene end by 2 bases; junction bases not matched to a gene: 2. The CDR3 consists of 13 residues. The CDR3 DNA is TGTGCCAGCAGCCGGGGACAGAACTATGGCTACACCTTC. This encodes CASSRGQNYGYTF.

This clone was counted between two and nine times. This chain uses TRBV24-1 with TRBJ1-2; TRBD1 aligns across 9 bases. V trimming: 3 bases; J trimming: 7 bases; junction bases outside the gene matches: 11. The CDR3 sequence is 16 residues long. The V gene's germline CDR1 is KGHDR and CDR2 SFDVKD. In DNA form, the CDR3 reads TGTGCCACCAGTGATCCGAGGACAGGGGCGAGAGGTGGCTACACCTTC. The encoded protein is CATSDPRTGARGGYTF.

CDR3 sequence: CASSWTSGSGETQYF. CDR3 nucleotides: TGTGCCAGCAGTTGGACTAGCGGGAGTGGTGAGACCCAGTACTTC. V is TRBV6-2 or TRBV6-3 and J is TRBJ2-5; TRBD2 matches 13 bases. Germline-derived CDR1 and CDR2 are MNHEY and SVGEGT. The CDR3 length is 15 residues. V shed 4 bases and J 5 bases; nucleotides not matched to a gene: 4.

The CDR3 bases are TGTGCCAGTAGTACCCTACTAGCGGGCCTTCAAGAGACCCAGTACTTC. This sequence encodes CASSTLLAGLQETQYF. This rearrangement joins TRBV19 to TRBJ2-5, with 9 bases identical to TRBD2. There are 16 residues in the CDR3. With 4 bases clipped from V and 2 bases from J, the junction kept 8 bases outside the gene matches. Germline V gene lookup returns CDR1 LNHDA and CDR2 SQIVND (reference sequence).

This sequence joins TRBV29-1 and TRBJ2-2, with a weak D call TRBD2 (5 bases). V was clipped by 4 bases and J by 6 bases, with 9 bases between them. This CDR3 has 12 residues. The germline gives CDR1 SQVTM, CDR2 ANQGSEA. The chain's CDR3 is CSVAQRAGELFF. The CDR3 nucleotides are TGCAGCGTTGCCCAGAGGGCCGGGGAGCTGTTTTTT.

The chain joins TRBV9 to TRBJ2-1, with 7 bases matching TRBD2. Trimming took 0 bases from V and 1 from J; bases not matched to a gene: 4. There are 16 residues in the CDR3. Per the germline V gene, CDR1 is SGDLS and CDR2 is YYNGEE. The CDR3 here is CASSVASGGSYNEQFF. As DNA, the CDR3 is TGTGCCAGCAGCGTAGCATCGGGAGGATCCTACAATGAGCAGTTCTTC.

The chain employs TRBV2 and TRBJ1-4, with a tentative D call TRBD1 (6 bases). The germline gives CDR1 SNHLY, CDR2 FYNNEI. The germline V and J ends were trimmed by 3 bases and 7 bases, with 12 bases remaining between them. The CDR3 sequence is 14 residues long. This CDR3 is CASSDQGRAEKLFF. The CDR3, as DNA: TGTGCCAGCAGTGATCAGGGGAGGGCTGAAAAACTGTTTTTT.